This T cell receptor (beta chain) appears in the sequencing data of a study of blood T cell repertoires in COVID-19 (dated by TCRdb to the early 2020s). Study-wide context: Collaborator samples came from the United States, Italy and Spain and covered acute and convalescent phases of COVID-19. The prospective study material was composed of cDNA or gDNA derived from T cells, B-cell-depleted T cells, or PBMCs. Deeply sampled blood TCRbeta repertoires from subjects exposed to, actively infected with, or recovered from COVID-19 were included in the dataset. The repertoires were made available in a free public database intended to serve as a resource for research on the immune response to SARS-CoV-2. The samples were drawn from two sources: the first 160 participants of the ongoing ImmuneRACE study, and about 1,300 subjects contributed by 6 global collaborators. Nearly every sample came with metadata listing a de-identified subject ID, COVID-19 status, age in years and sex. Where HLA class I and class II types were available, the types were taken from metadata supplied by the sample provider, not from assay-based typing. Beyond this particular receptor, the publication reports: Clinical and demographic metadata were provided uncurated, with the amount varying by source and participant.

TCRbeta CDR3 regions were amplified from genomic DNA by means of the immunoSEQ Assay, a bias-controlled multiplex PCR. Regarding the original processing steps: Nucleated cell counts per sample were estimated from amplification of reference gene primers within the assay. Sequence reads were collapsed and filtered to measure the absolute abundance of every unique TCRbeta CDR3 rearrangement. For each sample, productive Simpson clonality was calculated as the square root of Simpson's diversity index across productive rearrangements. TCRdb holds this immuneACCESS table with in-frame rearrangements only. Some clones are missing; in checked studies, unresolved V genes explain under half, and the rest has no known cause. That table is the source of V, J and clone size, and D and trimming were worked out from the DNA. For this sample the table gives roughly 130,000 clones, of which around 80% were detected only once. Around 1.9% of the sample is held by the ten biggest clonotypes.

The cysteine opens and the phenylalanine closes a CDR3 of 15 amino acids. The retained sequence is limited to the CDR3, 45 bases, with the frame set at the first base. CDR1 MNHEY and CDR2 SVGAGI were looked up in the germline V gene. V is pared back by 10 bases and J by 0 bases, with 16 bases lying between the germline termini. Each collaborating institution followed its own protocols to collect whole blood in K2EDTA tubes. For TCRbeta analysis, collaborators shipped samples as frozen whole blood, isolated PBMCs, or DNA extracted from either of those sample types. This clone was counted between two and nine times. Its recognized antigen is unknown. The record has no base qualities; no much larger clone is one base away.

Sequencing was done on a sample of peripheral blood. The V gene is TRBV6-5 and the J gene is TRBJ1-3; TRBD1 is a possible D gene, resting on 6 matching bases. The TCR was taken from a man between 65 and 85 years old with acute or convalescent COVID-19. CDR3 protein: CAIGRGGGSGNTIYF. The nucleotides are TGTGCCATCGGGAGGGGGGGAGGCTCTGGAAACACCATATATTTT.